This TCR beta chain originates from a study of vaccination and CD4 T cells after COVID-19. Looking at the study overall: The convalescent population consisted of six males and four females, two of whom were of Hispanic ethnicity. Participants received two doses of either BNT162b2 or mRNA-1273 vaccine. Either a CEFX pool, an HIV-1 Nef pool, or no peptide was added to control cultures.

Germline CDR1 and CDR2: LNHDA and SQIVND (reference sequence). Trimming left V 4 bases short and J 7 bases short, with 16 bases between. The CDR3 length is 14 residues. The sample holds a few counts of this clonotype. No antigen is known for it. Sequencing of cultured CD4+ T cell DNA used the Oncomine TCR Beta short-read assay. TCRdb redid the calling of the PCR reads with MiXCR, one entry per CDR3 protein. This sample has about 12,000 distinct CDR3 sequences; under 75% occur once, and the top ten carry around 10%. Treatment in this sample: approximately nine-day PBMC culture with coronavirus spike peptide pools or control peptides (ViraFEST assay). TCR sequencing followed the expansion of antigen-specific T cells with peptide pools in ViraFEST.

This TCR came from a human donor who had recovered from COVID-19. Sequencing was performed on CD4+ T cells from blood, cultured in vitro, taken before SARS-CoV-2 vaccination. The genes are TRBV19 and TRBJ1-1; D might be TRBD1 (5 bases). Here the CDR3 reads CASSRRAIRDEAFF. The CDR3 DNA reads as TGTGCCAGTAGTAGAAGGGCGATCAGGGATGAAGCTTTCTTT. Using reference TRBV19 and TRBJ1-1 for the parts outside the CDR3, the full variable domain is DGGITQSPKYLFRKEGQNVTLSCEQNLNHDAMYWYRQDPGQGLRLIYYSQIVNDFQKGDIAEGYSVSREKKESFPLTVTSAQKNPTAFYLCASSRRAIRDEAFFGQGTRLTVV.